This T cell receptor (beta chain) was captured in a study of cytomegalovirus exposure and HLA in healthy donors. Study as a whole: Unique TCRs numbering some 80 million, obtained from HLA-typed donors, made up an early data release.

The PCR contained 60 Vbeta and 13 Jbeta primers. Generated by immunoSEQ multiplex PCR, the TCRdb table keeps only in-frame clones and is missing some. The sample has around 170,000 clones; 84% are singletons. V was pared by 6 bases and J by 8 bases, with 9 bases of the junction left unmatched. The CDR3 contains 14 residues. CDR1 and CDR2 from the germline V gene are MNHGY and SVAAGI. Concerning this clone itself: What it recognizes is unknown.

Study-wide results and limits: Most of the TCR beta V segments (in an earlier analysis) were productive either about 87% or about 30% of the time. A link between a missense DCLRE1C variant and TCR beta V- and J-gene trimming emerged from a later analysis.

The chain has TRBV6-9 and TRBJ2-1; 8 bases match TRBD2. The clonotype originates from a woman aged 45 to 65 in good health and CMV-seropositive. The sample comprised PBMCs. The CDR3 loop is CASSHLDGGDEQFF. The CDR3 DNA reads as TGTGCCAGCAGCCACCTGGACGGGGGGGATGAGCAGTTCTTC.